A selection of T cell receptor beta chains follows, all from one sample in a study of OX40 agonist ivuxolimab in advanced cancers. Assay: immunoSEQ multiplex PCR; the TCRdb copy retains only in-frame clones and omits some. The profile shows approximately 89,000 clones, around 85% of them singletons. The input for sequencing was CD4+ or CD8+ T cells sorted from blood, taken in a trial of the OX40 agonist ivuxolimab. Source of these receptors: an adult with an advanced solid tumor such as melanoma, head and neck, liver or kidney cancer. The CDR3 runs from the conserved cysteine through the conserved F or W. The D gene is left open where the match is weak. Not all rows give a size; the values are once, few, many and, for expanded clones, a class.

cdr3_nt	cdr3_aa	d_call	cdr3_length	j_call	v_call	clone_size
TGTGCCAGTAGCCCAACGGAGAGGCGGGGGACCTACGAGCAGTACTTC	CASSPTERRGTYEQYF	TRBD2	16	TRBJ2-7	TRBV19	-
TGTGCCAGCTGGGACGGGGGTTCCTACAATGAGCAGTTCTTC	CASWDGGSYNEQFF	-	14	TRBJ2-1	TRBV6-5	-
TGTGCCAGCTCACCGCTTAGTGGGGGGGCTGGCGAGCAGTACTTC	CASSPLSGGAGEQYF	-	15	TRBJ2-7	TRBV18	-
TGTGCCAGCAGCTTATTTGGATTTGGGGCAACTAATGAAAAACTGTTTTTT	CASSLFGFGATNEKLFF	-	17	TRBJ1-4	TRBV11-2	once
TGTGCCAGCAGTTACCTGACAGTAATGGACGGCTACACCTTC	CASSYLTVMDGYTF	-	14	TRBJ1-2	TRBV6-6	-
TGTGCCAGCAGCTTGGAACAGAACACCATATATTTT	CASSLEQNTIYF	-	12	TRBJ1-3	TRBV5-6	-
TGTGCCAGCAGTGAGGTGAAGGTTCAGCCCCAGCATTTT	CASSEVKVQPQHF	-	13	TRBJ1-5	TRBV2	-
TGTGCCAGCTCACCTGGACCGTACAGTTATGGCTACACCTTC	CASSPGPYSYGYTF	-	14	TRBJ1-2	TRBV18	-
TGTGCCAGCAGCTTTGTAGGGGGGAACACTGAAGCTTTCTTT	CASSFVGGNTEAFF	-	14	TRBJ1-1	TRBV5-5	once
TGTGCCAGCAGCTTAGGGGGAAGGGGGAACACTGAAGCTTTCTTT	CASSLGGRGNTEAFF	-	15	TRBJ1-1	TRBV7-9	-
TGCAGCGTTGAATCCGGGGGCGCCCAATCTAACTATGGCTACACCTTC	CSVESGGAQSNYGYTF	-	16	TRBJ1-2	TRBV29-1	-
TGTGCCAGCAGCTTACAGGGTCCTTCCTACGAGCAGTACTTC	CASSLQGPSYEQYF	-	14	TRBJ2-7	TRBV7-9	-
TGTGCCAGCAGTTATGATTCCGAGACCCAGTACTTC	CASSYDSETQYF	-	12	TRBJ2-5	TRBV6-5	-
TGTGCCAGCAGCTTCGGTTCTAATGAAAAACTGTTTTTT	CASSFGSNEKLFF	-	13	TRBJ1-4	TRBV5-5	once
TGTGCCAGCACCCAGGGACAGTACTCCTACGAGCAGTACTTC	CASTQGQYSYEQYF	TRBD1	14	TRBJ2-7	TRBV28	-
TGTGCCAGCAGTTTTATGGGGGGTAACACCGGGGAGCTGTTTTTT	CASSFMGGNTGELFF	-	15	TRBJ2-2	TRBV28	-
TGTGCCAGCAGCTTAGGAGGTCACCTCTACAATGAGCAGTTCTTC	CASSLGGHLYNEQFF	-	15	TRBJ2-1	TRBV7-9	-
TGTGCCAGCAGGTACGGGCACGATACTAACTATGGCTACACCTTC	CASRYGHDTNYGYTF	-	15	TRBJ1-2	TRBV6-5	few
TGTGCCAGCAGCTTAGCCCCACTAGCGGGGAACACCGGGGAGCTGTTTTTT	CASSLAPLAGNTGELFF	TRBD2	17	TRBJ2-2	TRBV11-2	-
TGTGCCAGCTCGGGACAGGCACCAACCTCCTCCTATAATTCACCCCTCCACTTT	CASSGQAPTSSYNSPLHF	TRBD1	18	TRBJ1-6	TRBV18	-
TGTGCCAGCAGTCTAGGGGTCTCCTACGAGCAGTACTTC	CASSLGVSYEQYF	-	13	TRBJ2-7	TRBV5-6	-
TGCGCCAGCAGCTTGAATGTAATCGGGGCCAACGTCCTGACTTTC	CASSLNVIGANVLTF	-	15	TRBJ2-6	TRBV5-1	-
TGTGCCAGCAGCTTGTATACGGGGAGGGGGCGCGCTGAAGCTTTCTTT	CASSLYTGRGRAEAFF	TRBD1	16	TRBJ1-1	TRBV5-6	-
TGCGCCAGCAGCTCCCCCGATTCACCCCTCCACTTT	CASSSPDSPLHF	-	12	TRBJ1-6	TRBV5-1	few
TGTGCCAGCAGCGCCCGACACACTAAAGCCGGGGAGCTGTTTTTT	CASSARHTKAGELFF	-	15	TRBJ2-2	TRBV9	-
TGTGCCAGCAGCGTCGAGTGGGGGGGTCCAGATACGCAGTATTTT	CASSVEWGGPDTQYF	TRBD2	15	TRBJ2-3	TRBV9	few